This T cell receptor (beta chain) was captured by sequencing in a study of radiation and T cells in renal cell carcinoma. Germline V CDR1 and CDR2: SGHTA, FQGNSA. The CDR3 contains 15 residues. Trimming removed 6 bases from V and 4 bases from J, with 16 bases in between. Time point noted: blood 4 weeks post-SBRT, at nephrectomy. Sample treatment: 15 Gy SBRT to primary tumor, nephrectomy 4 weeks later. Nephrectomy followed 15 Gy stereotactic body radiation by 4 weeks. Study-wide points: Baseline intratumoral clonotype presence is unknown without pretreatment biopsies. Top tumor clonotypes rose in blood 2 weeks post-radiation, then contracted.

Only in-frame clones appear in the TCRdb table, and some are missing; sequencing was by immunoSEQ multiplex PCR. The sample carries approximately 150,000 clones, 86% recorded once. On this clone: Its target is not known.

The sequence came from a woman aged 50 to 65 with renal cell carcinoma. The sample consisted of blood, taken from a patient whose treatment included radiotherapy and nephrectomy. V is TRBV7-2 and J is TRBJ1-5, with D unresolved. CDR3 bases: TGTGCCAGCAGTTCCGACCATCACCCTAATCAGCCCCAGCATTTT. Translated, it gives CASSSDHHPNQPQHF. Full variable domain (outside the CDR3, taken from reference TRBV7-2 and TRBJ1-5): GAGVSQSPSNKVTEKGKDVELRCDPISGHTALYWYRQSLGQGLEFLIYFQGNSAPDKSGLPSDRFSAERTGGSVSTLTIQRTQQEDSAVYLCASSSDHHPNQPQHFGDGTRLSIL.